This TCR beta chain was captured in a study of a mutant IDH1 vaccine in newly diagnosed glioma. Across the study: Pretreatment consisted of radiotherapy, temozolomide, or both, with most receiving both.

This CDR3 has 15 residues. The V gene lost 1 base and the J gene lost 4 bases, with 14 bases spanning the gap. Germline V gene data show CDR1 as SGHRS and CDR2 as YFSETQ. A note on this clone: Its antigen is unidentified.

Only in-frame clones appear in the TCRdb table, and some are missing; sequencing was by immunoSEQ multiplex PCR. There are about 67,000 clones in the sample; around four fifths occur only once, and approximately 4.2% lies in the top ten. Study findings and constraints: Variations in leading peripheral T cell clonotypes appeared to have no connection with pseudoprogression.

This sample's time point: baseline, week 1 (first vaccination visit). Treatment specified: pre-vaccination baseline after standard-of-care therapy. Astrocytomas that were new, WHO grade 3 or 4, IDH1-mutant and ATRX-lost were present in the donors. The input for sequencing was peripheral blood mononuclear cells (PBMCs), taken from a glioma patient treated with radiotherapy, temozolomide or both. The chain uses TRBV5-1 and TRBJ1-1, with unresolved D. The TCR originated in a woman between 18 and 30 years old with glioma. Some clones in this sample may be carry-over from other donors' samples. The CDR3 DNA sequence: TGCGCCAGCAGCTTGATCGGCGGGCAGAGCACTGAAGCTTTCTTT. Encoded protein: CASSLIGGQSTEAFF.